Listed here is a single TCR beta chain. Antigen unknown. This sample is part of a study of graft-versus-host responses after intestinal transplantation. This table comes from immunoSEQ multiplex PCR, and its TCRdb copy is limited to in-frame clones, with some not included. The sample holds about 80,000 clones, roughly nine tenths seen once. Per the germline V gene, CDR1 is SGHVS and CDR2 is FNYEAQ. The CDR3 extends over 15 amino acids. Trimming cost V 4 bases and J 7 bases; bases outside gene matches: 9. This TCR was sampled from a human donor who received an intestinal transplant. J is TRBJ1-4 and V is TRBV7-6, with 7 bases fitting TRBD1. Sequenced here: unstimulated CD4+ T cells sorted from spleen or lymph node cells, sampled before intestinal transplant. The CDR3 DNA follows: TGTGCCAGCAGCTCAACAGGGGTGGTCGGTGAAAAACTGTTTTTT. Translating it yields CASSSTGVVGEKLFF.